This T cell receptor beta chain was captured by sequencing in a study of blood T cell repertoires in COVID-19. Looking at the study overall: Samples representing acute and convalescent COVID-19 were sourced from the United States, Italy and Spain. Sources were T cells, B-cell-depleted T cells, or PBMCs; the material itself was cDNA or gDNA.

Seattle enrolled patients during active infection and tracked them longitudinally. Source study methods: Amplifying reference gene primers gave estimates of nucleated cell counts. Method: immunoSEQ multiplex PCR; TCRdb's copy keeps in-frame clones and lacks some. The V and J calls and the clone size are those of that table, but D and trimming were determined from the DNA. Counted here are fewer than 350,000 clones, around nine tenths occurring once; the ten biggest clones make up 3% to 4%. There are 13 residues in the CDR3. Between the trimmed V and J ends, which lost 7 bases and 6 bases, there was a span of 13 bases. CDR1 is MNHEY and CDR2 is SVGAGI in the germline V gene.

The sequenced material came from peripheral blood. The genes are TRBV6-5 and TRBJ2-1; D gene ambiguous. The source of this sequence is a woman aged 60 to 75 with COVID-19, enrolled during active disease. CDR3 nucleotides: TGTGCCAGCATGATAGCTTCTAGCAATGAGCAGTTCTTC. Its protein is CASMIASSNEQFF.